This T cell receptor beta chain was sequenced in a study of cytomegalovirus exposure and HLA in healthy donors. Study outcomes and limitations: CMV serostatus was the sole immune exposure information available. A later analysis found that most CMV-associated TCR beta chains appeared HLA-restricted. For most TCR sequences rarity was the rule, although some public TCRs occurred in many donors.

This clone was counted once. The antigen is unknown. An end of the junction does not agree with germline; a read error may underlie this. The primer mix had 60 Vbeta and 13 Jbeta primers. Method: immunoSEQ multiplex PCR; TCRdb's copy keeps in-frame clones and lacks some. This table has 60,000 or so clones, about 80% appearing once. Germline V gene sequence: CDR1 WSHSY, CDR2 SAAADI. This CDR3 comprises 15 residues. The chain employs TRBV10-2 and TRBJ1-5; D ambiguous. The receptor was isolated from a woman in her 40s in good health and CMV-seropositive. Specimen: PBMCs. CDR3 region: CAGSSLEVSGQPQHF. The CDR3 region has the DNA TGCGCCGGCAGTAGTCTTGAGGTCTCTGGGCAGCCCCAGCATTTT.